This is a list of T cell receptor beta chains from one sample in a study of T cells and Merkel cell carcinoma outcomes. The table came from immunoSEQ multiplex PCR; TCRdb's copy has only in-frame clones and leaves some out. The sample has 15,000 to 25,000 clones, about 80% seen once. The sequencing input was tumor tissue from Merkel cell carcinoma. Every receptor here comes from a human donor with Merkel cell carcinoma. The CDR3 runs from the conserved cysteine through the conserved F or W.

CDR3aa	v_gene	j_gene
CSAERDRRRHF	TRBV20-1	TRBJ1-5
CASNLGQNYEQYF	TRBV7-8	TRBJ2-7
CASSADRVYNQPQHF	TRBV19	TRBJ1-5
CASSRQGRYAEAFF	TRBV28	TRBJ1-1
CSVRAPNAYEQYF	TRBV29-1	TRBJ2-7
CASSPPGRDRYYEQYF	TRBV27	TRBJ2-7
CSASGTLEEKLFF	TRBV29-1	TRBJ1-4
CASSTSGTPLKPEQFF	TRBV19	TRBJ2-1
CSVDPTGVRTEAFF	TRBV29-1	TRBJ1-1
CASSDVDVGNTIYF	TRBV25-1	TRBJ1-3
CASSPTENEQFF	TRBV5-1	TRBJ2-1
CASSGPRGIVDTEAFF	TRBV25-1	TRBJ1-1
CASSTVGGFSYEQYF	TRBV6-5	TRBJ2-7
CASSIDPQGEAFF	TRBV4-2	TRBJ1-1
CASSHQLANYGYTF	TRBV4-1	TRBJ1-2
CASSLDIGALGAEAFF	TRBV7-8	TRBJ1-1
CASSVAGLAHQPQHF	TRBV9	TRBJ1-5